The 15 T cell receptor beta chains presented below share a single source sample, sequenced in a study of shared clonotypes between healthy human individuals. Profiled with immunoSEQ multiplex PCR; TCRdb holds only in-frame clones, not every one. The sample includes about 980,000 clones, about 80% seen only once; the top ten take roughly 1.5%. Sequences were obtained from memory CD4+ T cells sorted from blood. Noted subset: CD45RA-negative fraction. These receptors all stem from a man younger than 35 in good health.

In DNA form, the CDR3 reads TGTGCCACGTCGAAGGGGTTCAGCTCCTACGAGCAGTACTTC. Its protein product is CATSKGFSSYEQYF. This sequence joins TRBV6-5 and TRBJ2-7; D is perhaps TRBD1 (5 bases). Between the trimmed V and J ends, which lost 10 bases and 0 bases, there was a span of 16 bases. Per the germline V gene, CDR1 is MNHEY and CDR2 is SVGAGI. CDR3 length: 14 residues.

Details on this clone: The germline gene is not matched at one end of the junction; a read error may be the cause. This rearrangement joins TRBV28 to TRBJ1-4; D is uncertain. This CDR3 has 13 amino acids. CDR1 MDHEN and CDR2 SYDVKM come from the germline V gene. The CDR3 DNA sequence: TGTGCCAGCGTGGACGGCAACAATGAAAAACTGCTTTTT. It is translated as CASVDGNNEKLLF. Full variable domain (outside the CDR3, taken from reference TRBV28 and TRBJ1-4): DVKVTQSSRYLVKRTGEKVFLECVQDMDHENMFWYRQDPGLGLRLIYFSYDVKMKEKGDIPEGYSVSREKKERFSLILESASTNQTSMYLCASVDGNNEKLLFGSGTQLSVL.

This clone came up a few times. The chain has TRBV19 and TRBJ1-6; D uncertain. CDR1 LNHDA and CDR2 SQIVND come from the germline V gene (reference sequence). V lost 3 bases to trimming and J lost 9 bases, with 12 bases between them. The CDR3 contains 14 residues. Written as DNA, the CDR3 is TGTGCCAGTAGTATCTCGACTGTGGTTTCACCCCTCCACTTT. As protein: CASSISTVVSPLHF.

This clone turned up a few times. A much more abundant neighbour one base away suggests this may be a read error. Other DNA variants within this sample encode the same CDR3. The chain combines TRBV2 with TRBJ2-3; D gene unclear. Germline V gives CDR1 SNHLY, CDR2 FYNNEI. V was pared by 2 bases and J by 3 bases, with 0 bases between. This CDR3 has 11 residues. CDR3 sequence (DNA): TGTGCCAGCAGTGAAACAGATACGCAGTATTTT. It translates to CASSETDTQYF. Full variable domain (rest looked up from reference TRBV2 and TRBJ2-3): EPEVTQTPSHQVTQMGQEVILRCVPISNHLYFYWYRQILGQKVEFLVSFYNNEISEKSEIFDDQFSVERPDGSNFTLKIRSTKLEDSAMYFCASSETDTQYFGPGTRLTVL.

The chain links TRBV7-2 to TRBJ2-7, with D possibly TRBD2 on 6 matching bases. Trimming removed 4 bases at V and 2 bases at J, with 9 bases between. Germline V CDR1 and CDR2: SGHTA, FQGNSA. The CDR3 contains 13 residues. The CDR3 loop reads CASSSERAYEQYF. The CDR3 coding sequence is TGTGCCAGCAGCTCGGAGCGGGCCTACGAGCAGTACTTC.

The chain joins TRBV11-2 to TRBJ2-1, with D perhaps matching TRBD2 (6 bases). V lost 3 bases to trimming and J lost 0 bases, with 12 bases between them. The CDR3 sequence is 16 residues long. The germline V gene encodes CDR1 SGHAT and CDR2 FQNNGV. CDR3 protein: CASSFRRDNSYNEQFF. In DNA, the CDR3 is TGTGCCAGCAGCTTCCGGCGGGATAACTCCTACAATGAGCAGTTCTTC. Based on the CDR3 plus reference TRBV11-2 and TRBJ2-1, the full variable domain is EAGVAQSPRYKIIEKRQSVAFWCNPISGHATLYWYQQILGQGPKLLIQFQNNGVVDDSQLPKDRFSAERLKGVDSTLKIQPAKLEDSAVYLCASSFRRDNSYNEQFFGPGTRLTVL.

This clone was observed once. This sample includes further DNA sequences coding for the same CDR3. The chain has TRBV7-9 and TRBJ2-3; the match to TRBD1 covers 9 bases. CDR3 length: 14 amino acids. Trimming took 5 bases from V and 1 from J; bases not matched to a gene: 1. CDR1 and CDR2 from the germline V gene are SEHNR and FQNEAQ (reference sequence). In DNA, the CDR3 is TGTGCCAGCAGCCGGACAGGGGGCACAGATACGCAGTATTTT. It encodes CASSRTGGTDTQYF.

V gene TRBV27 combines with J gene TRBJ1-4; 7 bases are shared with TRBD1. CDR3 length: 15 residues. With 5 bases clipped from V and 8 bases from J, the junction kept 11 bases outside the gene matches. Germline lookup yields CDR1 MNHEY and CDR2 SMNVEV (reference sequence). CDR3 sequence (DNA): TGTGCCAGCAGTATCTACAGGGGAGTCGGCGAAAAACTGTTTTTT. Translation: CASSIYRGVGEKLFF.

V usage is TRBV4-1 and J usage is TRBJ2-7; TRBD1 might be the D (6 bases). V was shortened by 0 bases and J by 3 bases, with 9 bases between the two germline ends. CDR1 and CDR2 (germline): MGHRA, YSYEKL. The CDR3 has 14 amino acids. CDR3: CASSQETGHYEQYF. In DNA form, the CDR3 reads TGCGCCAGCAGCCAAGAGACAGGCCACTACGAGCAGTACTTC.

The chain links TRBV7-3 to TRBJ2-2; D is ambiguous. The CDR3 consists of 15 residues. CDR1 and CDR2 from the germline V gene are SGHTA and FQGTGA. Deletions cut 0 bases from V and 0 bases from J, with 5 bases between. The CDR3 is CASSLTSANTGELFF. The CDR3 DNA follows: TGTGCCAGCAGCTTAACGAGCGCGAACACCGGGGAGCTGTTTTTT. The full variable domain, rest sourced from reference TRBV7-3 and TRBJ2-2, is GAGVSQTPSNKVTEKGKYVELRCDPISGHTALYWYRQSLGQGPEFLIYFQGTGAADDSGLPNDRFFAVRPEGSVSTLKIQRTERGDSAVYLCASSLTSANTGELFFGEGSRLTVL.

V and J are TRBV5-1 and TRBJ1-2, with TRBD1 as a possible D gene (6 bases). V lost 0 bases, J lost 7 bases, and 10 bases lay in between. CDR3 size: 13 residues. The V gene's germline CDR1 is SGHRS and CDR2 YFSETQ. The CDR3 coding sequence is TGCGCCAGCAGCTTGGAGGGGGACGGTGGCTACACCTTC. Protein sequence: CASSLEGDGGYTF. Using reference TRBV5-1 and TRBJ1-2 for the parts outside the CDR3, the full variable domain is KAGVTQTPRYLIKTRGQQVTLSCSPISGHRSVSWYQQTPGQGLQFLFEYFSETQRNKGNFPGRFSGRQFSNSRSEMNVSTLELGDSALYLCASSLEGDGGYTFGSGTRLTVV.

The rearrangement uses TRBV6-1 and TRBJ2-2; TRBD2 is a possible D gene (6 bases). There are 16 residues in the CDR3. V was shortened by 3 bases and J by 7 bases, with 18 bases between the two germline ends. Germline assignment: CDR1 MNHNS and CDR2 SASEGT. The CDR3 DNA follows: TGTGCCAGCAGTGATCGATCGGCGGGACTCGGCGGGGAGCTGTTTTTT. Residues: CASSDRSAGLGGELFF.

The gene calls are TRBV19 and TRBJ2-1; 8 nucleotides align to TRBD2. V gave up 5 bases and J gave up 7 bases; unmatched junction bases: 1. This CDR3 contains 12 residues. The germline V gene has CDR1 LNHDA and CDR2 SQIVND (reference sequence). For the CDR3, the DNA is TGTGCCAGTAGTCCTAGCGGGAATGAGCAGTTCTTC. Residues: CASSPSGNEQFF.

This clone is a singleton in its sample. The chain is built from TRBV7-6 and TRBJ1-6; D may be TRBD1 (6 bases). CDR1 is SGHVS and CDR2 is FNYEAQ in the germline V gene. CDR3 length: 13 amino acids. Trimming removed 5 bases at V and 10 bases at J, with 12 bases between. CDR3 nucleotides: TGTGCCAGCAGCCCACAGGGTAACTCACCCCTCCACTTT. It specifies CASSPQGNSPLHF.

The gene calls are TRBV28 and TRBJ2-1, with D possibly TRBD1 on 7 matching bases. The CDR3 loop spans 13 amino acids. V lost 5 bases and J lost 9, with 14 bases in between. Germline loops: CDR1 MDHEN, CDR2 SYDVKM. CDR3 DNA sequence: TGTGCCAGCAGTACGACAGGGCGGGGTGAGCAGTTCTTC. This sequence encodes CASSTTGRGEQFF.